This T cell receptor beta chain stems from a study of T cells in Graves' hyperthyroidism and ophthalmopathy. The CDR3 is 15 amino acids. V was clipped by 7 bases and J by 4 bases; unmatched bases: 11. Germline V gene sequence: CDR1 SNHLY, CDR2 FYNNEI. There were TCR beta CDR3 regions amplified from RNA transcripts. The primer set for the first-round RT-PCR of the TCR CDR3 was HTBI. Each CDR3 protein is one row after TCRdb ran MiXCR on the multiplex PCR reads. The sample records 500,000 to 550,000 distinct CDR3 sequences, 20% being singletons. Overall study findings and caveats: Separating ophthalmopathy from stable hyperthyroidism was achieved by a 13 V-J model. The blood repertoire included most of the expanded thyroid clonotypes above 0.001.

On this clonotype itself: Its cognate antigen is unknown.

Uncontrolled infection, other autoimmune disease, pregnancy or lactation disqualified patients from enrolment. The specimen was blood. The TCR was taken from a man aged 40-49 years with Graves' ophthalmopathy. V and J are TRBV2 and TRBJ2-7, with 9 nucleotides matching TRBD1. CDR3 nucleotide sequence: TGTGCCAGCACCGGTAGGGACAGGGATTTTTACGAGCAGTACTTC. This codes for CASTGRDRDFYEQYF.